This T cell receptor beta chain derives from a study of shared clonotypes between healthy human individuals. Whole-study results and caveats: When compared with the clonotypes that were shared by all four sorted-subset donors, the non-shared clonotypes turned out to have lower generation probabilities. Sharing across four donors was highest in naive CD4 (roughly 5%) and lowest in memory CD8 (around 0.4%).

Unmatched junction bases numbered 7, after V lost 6 bases and J lost 3 bases. This CDR3 is 15 amino acids long. Germline V gene lookup returns CDR1 MNHNS and CDR2 SASEGT. Terminally differentiated effector memory CD45RA+ cells were excluded from the naive CD8 cells, which were CD45RO-negative and positively selected for CCR7. Note on this clone: Its antigen is as yet unknown.

Method: immunoSEQ multiplex PCR; TCRdb's copy keeps in-frame clones and lacks some. The sample has about 2.1 million clones; just over 90% are singletons. The specimen was naive CD8+ T cells from PBMCs. The chain combines TRBV6-1 with TRBJ2-3; 9 bases are shared with TRBD2. This sequence originates from a young man in good health. Some clones in this sample may be carry-over from other donors' samples. The CDR3 spells CASRSSGRPTDTQYF. DNA for the CDR3: TGTGCCAGCAGATCCAGCGGGAGGCCGACAGATACGCAGTATTTT.